These 8 T cell receptor beta chains were all obtained from the same sample, sequenced in a study of T cells after yellow fever vaccination. MiXCR was run by TCRdb on the 5' RACE reads, yielding one entry per CDR3 protein. Of over 20,000 distinct CDR3 sequences in the sample, 4.5% to 6% were seen once. The sequencing used PBMCs, either bulk or a sorted T-cell subset (CD4+, CD8+, memory, or dextramer-sorted; not recorded which), collected 15 days after the yellow fever booster vaccination. The receptors here all came from a man aged 25 to 45 who received the YFV17D yellow fever vaccine.

This clonotype was seen more than once but under ten times. The CDR3, as DNA: TGTGCCAGCAGCCGAGAGGGCGGGGGCGCCGAAAACATTCAGTACTTC. This codes for CASSREGGGAENIQYF. The chain joins TRBV5-4 to TRBJ2-4; D perhaps matches TRBD2 (7 bases). This CDR3 has 16 residues. The V end lost 4 bases, the J end lost 5 bases, and 19 bases lay between the germline ends. From germline, CDR1 is SGHNT and CDR2 YYREEE (reference sequence).

This clonotype was counted ten times or more. The rearrangement links TRBV29-1 to TRBJ1-2; no firm D call. Trimming shortened V by 6 bases and J by 4 bases, and 12 bases separated the two germline ends. This CDR3 is 12 amino acids long. Germline V gene sequence: CDR1 SQVTM, CDR2 ANQGSEA. The CDR3 is CSVGSRTYGYTF. In DNA form, the CDR3 reads TGCAGCGTAGGAAGCAGGACCTATGGCTACACCTTC.

At least ten counts were recorded for this clonotype. J is TRBJ2-3 and V is TRBV3-1; no clear D. The CDR3 runs to 15 residues. V gave up 0 bases and J gave up 0 bases, with 7 bases separating them. CDR1 LGHDT and CDR2 YNNKEL come from the germline V gene (reference sequence). In DNA, the CDR3 is TGTGCCAGCAGCCAAGACGCGTCTAGCACAGATACGCAGTATTTT. Translated: CASSQDASSTDTQYF.

About this clonotype: The junction departs from the called germline gene at one end, perhaps through a read error. V is TRBV5-1 and J is TRBJ2-2; the D gene is possibly TRBD1 (6 bases). The CDR3 has 15 residues. Germline V CDR1 and CDR2: SGHRS, YFSETQ. CDR3 protein: CASSSRGDNTGELFF. CDR3 DNA: TGTGCCAGCAGCTCCAGGGGCGACAACACCGGGGAGCTGTTTTTT.

On this clonotype: This may be a read error: a much more frequent sequence differs by one nucleotide. The V call is TRBV28, the J call TRBJ1-5, with D possibly matching TRBD1 (6 bases). Trimming cost V 6 bases and J 5 bases, with 11 bases left between them. The CDR3 runs to 13 residues. Per germline, CDR1 MDHEN and CDR2 SYDVKM. CDR3 in DNA: TGTGCCAGCAGGACTCCAGGGGATCAGCCCCAGCATTTT. This translates into CASRTPGDQPQHF.

With respect to this clonotype: This may come from a read error, since a much larger clone is one base off. The CDR3 DNA sequence: TGCGCCAGCAGCTTCGCGGGGGACCAAGAGACCCAGTACTTC. This sequence encodes CASSFAGDQETQYF. V is TRBV5-1 and J is TRBJ2-5, with 7 bases lining up with TRBD2. Germline V gene data show CDR1 as SGHRS and CDR2 as YFSETQ. V was pared by 2 bases and J by 0 bases, with 1 base of the junction left unmatched. The CDR3 has 14 residues. Filled out from reference TRBV5-1 and TRBJ2-5, the complete variable domain reads KAGVTQTPRYLIKTRGQQVTLSCSPISGHRSVSWYQQTPGQGLQFLFEYFSETQRNKGNFPGRFSGRQFSNSRSEMNVSTLELGDSALYLCASSFAGDQETQYFGPGTRLLVL.

This clonotype showed up many times. The chain recombines TRBV20-1 with TRBJ2-1; D is unclear. Between the trimmed V and J ends, which lost 3 bases and 4 bases, there was a span of 7 bases. This CDR3 contains 12 residues. CDR1 DFQATT and CDR2 SNEGSKA come from the germline V gene (reference sequence). This CDR3 reads CSASRRYNEQFF. The CDR3 coding sequence is TGCAGTGCTAGCCGGAGATACAATGAGCAGTTCTTC.

As to this clonotype: This may stem from a read error, because a much larger clone lies one nucleotide away. The chain recombines TRBV24-1 with TRBJ2-2, with D maybe TRBD1 (5 bases). The CDR3 consists of 12 residues. The V gene's germline CDR1 is KGHDR and CDR2 SFDVKD. DNA for the CDR3: TGTGCCACTGGACAAGTCACCGTGGAGCTGTTTTTT. It translates to CATGQVTVELFF.